The T cell receptor (beta chain) under discussion was sequenced for a study of blood T cells in healthy people across ages. General study findings and limits: Among long-lived donors, naive CD4+ cells were more numerous and diversity higher than in aged donors.

Isolation recovered at least 6.5 million PBMCs from every sample. Alongside a J-beta primer mix, a sample-barcoded 5' primer served in a second PCR lasting about 7 to 11 cycles. MiXCR, applied by TCRdb to the 5' RACE reads, yields one record per CDR3 protein. The sample consists of fewer than 800,000 distinct CDR3 sequences, roughly 25% of them appearing once. A remark on this clonotype: The antigen is undetermined.

CDR3 length: 14 residues. The V gene's germline CDR1 is SGHTA and CDR2 FQGTGA. These data also featured in a second study, about T cells of mothers and their children. This second study notes: Over 9.5 million reads per mother and roughly 3 million per child were obtained. Sequencing revealed no T cell clones that were persistent and microchimeric.

The receptor's source is a boy aged 5 to 17 in good health. The genes are TRBV7-3 and TRBJ2-5; weak D call: TRBD1 (6 bases). The J call is uncertain, as TRBJ2-1 better fits the DNA end. Input material: blood. CDR3 protein: CASSLTGGSNEQFF. The CDR3 DNA follows: TGTGCCAGCAGCTTAACAGGGGGTAGCAATGAGCAGTTCTTC.